What follows describes a single T cell receptor beta chain. Its specificity is unknown. This sample was included in a study of blood T cells in healthy people across ages. Whole-study results and caveats: Relative to aged donors, long-lived donors carried more naive CD4+ cells and displayed higher diversity.

With a J-beta primer mix and a sample-barcoded 5' primer, a second PCR ran roughly 6 to 11 cycles. TCRdb analysed the 5' RACE reads with MiXCR anew, one entry per CDR3 protein. The repertoire consists of fewer than 2,000,000 distinct CDR3 sequences, with around 42% occurring once and the leading ten covering 23%. What was sequenced was blood. This TCR was recovered from a human donor in good health.

This CDR3 is CASSEVWARTHEQYF. DNA of the CDR3: TGTGCCAGCAGTGAAGTGTGGGCTAGGACCCACGAGCAGTACTTC. The chain is built from TRBV2 and TRBJ2-7; the D is unclear. CDR3 length equals 15 residues. The V and J ends lost 1 base and 5 bases respectively, with 15 bases between them. Germline V CDR1 and CDR2: SNHLY, FYNNEI.